Listed below are T cell receptor beta chains from one sample, sequenced in a study of T-cell reconstitution after alpha-beta-depleted transplantation in children. TCRdb called the PCR reads again in MiXCR, with one record for every CDR3 protein. The table records 500,000 or so distinct CDR3 sequences, roughly 33% of them present only once. Sequencing was performed on PBMCs from the stem cell graft donor, taken from the stem cell graft. The receptors were sampled from a human donor who donated a stem cell graft to a child with aplastic anemia. Both conserved end residues are part of each CDR3. The order of the fields is V gene, D gene, J gene, clone size, CDR3 protein, CDR3 DNA. D genes are given only for firm matches. Not every row has a clone size; where given, it reads once, few, many or a size class.

v_gene: TRBV13; d_gene: TRBD2; j_gene: TRBJ2-7; abundance: NA; CDR3aa: CASTHTGGSYEQYF; CDR3nt: TGTGCCAGCACCCATACCGGGGGGTCCTACGAGCAGTACTTC
v_gene: TRBV20-1; d_gene: TRBD1; j_gene: TRBJ2-5; abundance: many; CDR3aa: CSARDRVIPQETQYF; CDR3nt: TGCAGTGCTCGGGACAGGGTTATCCCACAAGAGACCCAGTACTTC
v_gene: TRBV5-1; d_gene: TRBD2; j_gene: TRBJ2-3; abundance: few; CDR3aa: CASSLETRSGRALQTQYF; CDR3nt: TGCGCCAGCAGCTTGGAAACACGGAGCGGGAGGGCACTACAGACGCAGTATTTT
v_gene: TRBV19; d_gene: NA; j_gene: TRBJ1-2; abundance: few; CDR3aa: CASSIQLQGNYGYTF; CDR3nt: TGTGCCAGTAGTATCCAATTACAGGGTAACTATGGCTACACCTTC
v_gene: TRBV9; d_gene: NA; j_gene: TRBJ2-1; abundance: few; CDR3aa: CASSAQIGLYNEQFF; CDR3nt: TGTGCCAGCAGCGCACAGATTGGCCTCTACAATGAGCAGTTCTTC
v_gene: TRBV20-1; d_gene: NA; j_gene: TRBJ2-1; abundance: NA; CDR3aa: CSAGSLNEQFF; CDR3nt: TGCAGTGCTGGGAGTCTCAATGAGCAGTTCTTC
v_gene: TRBV18; d_gene: NA; j_gene: TRBJ1-4; abundance: few; CDR3aa: CASSPMVSTVNEKLFF; CDR3nt: TGTGCCAGCTCACCAATGGTCTCGACAGTCAATGAAAAACTGTTTTTT
v_gene: TRBV20-1; d_gene: TRBD2; j_gene: TRBJ2-4; abundance: NA; CDR3aa: CSASYGGNIQYF; CDR3nt: TGCAGTGCTAGTTACGGGGGGAACATTCAGTACTTC
v_gene: TRBV27; d_gene: NA; j_gene: TRBJ2-3; abundance: few; CDR3aa: CASSSLGHWTDTQYF; CDR3nt: TGTGCCAGCAGCTCCCTCGGCCACTGGACAGATACGCAGTATTTT
v_gene: TRBV18; d_gene: NA; j_gene: TRBJ2-1; abundance: NA; CDR3aa: CASSPGAPRDEQFF; CDR3nt: TGTGCCAGCTCACCAGGGGCCCCCCGGGATGAGCAGTTCTTC
v_gene: TRBV18; d_gene: NA; j_gene: TRBJ1-2; abundance: NA; CDR3aa: CASSPGHGYGYTF; CDR3nt: TGTGCCAGCTCACCAGGGCACGGCTATGGCTACACCTTC
v_gene: TRBV12-3/TRBV12-4; d_gene: TRBD1; j_gene: TRBJ1-2; abundance: NA; CDR3aa: CASSFGDSYGYTF; CDR3nt: TGTGCCAGCAGTTTTGGGGACAGTTATGGCTACACCTTC
v_gene: TRBV11-2; d_gene: NA; j_gene: TRBJ1-1; abundance: few; CDR3aa: CASSLDRYEAFF; CDR3nt: TGTGCCAGCAGCTTAGATCGGTATGAAGCTTTCTTT
v_gene: TRBV28; d_gene: NA; j_gene: TRBJ2-1; abundance: NA; CDR3aa: CASSPPSTAVATDEQFF; CDR3nt: TGTGCCAGCAGCCCACCCTCTACTGCGGTAGCTACTGATGAGCAGTTCTTC
v_gene: TRBV28; d_gene: TRBD1; j_gene: TRBJ2-1; abundance: NA; CDR3aa: CASSPTGQGVLNEQFF; CDR3nt: TGTGCCAGCAGTCCTACCGGACAGGGGGTTCTAAATGAGCAGTTCTTC